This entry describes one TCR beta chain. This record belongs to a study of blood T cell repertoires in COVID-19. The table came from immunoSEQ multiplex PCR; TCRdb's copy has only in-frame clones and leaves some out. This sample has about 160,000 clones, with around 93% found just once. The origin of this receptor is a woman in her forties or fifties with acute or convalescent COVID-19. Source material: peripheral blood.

The CDR3 spells CASSPQLQETQYF. The CDR3 nucleotides read TGTGCCAGCAGTCCACAGTTACAAGAGACCCAGTACTTC. The chain is built from TRBV12-3 or TRBV12-4 and TRBJ2-5; D gene ambiguous. The germline V and J ends were trimmed by 5 bases and 2 bases, with 9 bases remaining between them. The CDR3 covers 13 residues.